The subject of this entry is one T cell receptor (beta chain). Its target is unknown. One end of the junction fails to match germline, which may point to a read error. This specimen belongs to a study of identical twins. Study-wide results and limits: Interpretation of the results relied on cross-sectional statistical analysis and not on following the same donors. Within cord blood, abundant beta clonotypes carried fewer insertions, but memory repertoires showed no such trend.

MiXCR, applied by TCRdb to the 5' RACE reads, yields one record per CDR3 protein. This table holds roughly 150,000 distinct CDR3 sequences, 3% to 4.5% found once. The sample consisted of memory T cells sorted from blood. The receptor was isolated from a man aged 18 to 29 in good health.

The CDR3 DNA follows: TGCGCCAGCAGCCAAGATTTCGGGGGGCGTTCACCACTCCACTTT. It encodes CASSQDFGGRSPLHF. The chain has TRBV4-1 and TRBJ1-6; a possible D gene is TRBD1 (6 bases). The CDR3 is 15 amino acids. CDR1 is MGHRA, CDR2 YSYEKL, per germline.